Detailed here is one TCR beta chain. Its cognate antigen is unknown. The data belong to a study of vaccination effects on CD4 cells after COVID-19. Overall study results and limits: Healthy vaccinees showed cross-reactivity with common cold coronaviruses in only 1 of 255 vaccine-induced clones.

The ViraFEST assay expanded antigen-specific CD4+ T cells with viral peptide pools before sequencing. Subsequent to 10 days of culture, CD4+ T cells were isolated. None of the vaccinated had previously contracted SARS-CoV-2, and their nucleocapsid antibodies tested negative. Half of the medium was exchanged for IL-2 medium on both days 3 and 7. Germline assignment: CDR1 SGHRS and CDR2 YFSETQ. Trimming at V came to 0 bases and at J to 9 bases, leaving 18 bases not matched to a gene. The CDR3 is made up of 19 amino acids. Assay used: immunoSEQ multiplex PCR; TCRdb lists only in-frame clones, some missing. This sample has tens of thousands of clones; approximately 80% occur once, and the top ten carry approximately 20%.

This TCR was sampled from a human donor who received a COVID-19 vaccine. The sequenced sample was CD4+ T cells from PBMCs cultured with HCoV-NL63 spike peptides, obtained before COVID-19 vaccination. The chain links TRBV5-1 to TRBJ2-1; 10 bases map to TRBD2. CDR3 amino acids: CASSLVTTSGPPAEGEQFF. In nucleotides, the CDR3 is TGCGCCAGCAGCTTGGTGACGACTAGCGGGCCTCCCGCAGAGGGTGAGCAGTTCTTC.